Sequencing of this T cell receptor beta chain was carried out in a study of blood T cell repertoires in COVID-19 (dated by TCRdb to about 2020). Study-wide context: Collaborator samples came from the United States, Italy and Spain and covered acute and convalescent phases of COVID-19. The prospective study material was composed of cDNA or gDNA derived from T cells, B-cell-depleted T cells, or PBMCs. Deeply sampled blood TCRbeta repertoires from subjects exposed to, actively infected with, or recovered from COVID-19 were included in the dataset. The repertoires were made available in a free public database intended to serve as a resource for research on the immune response to SARS-CoV-2. Samples were obtained from the ongoing ImmuneRACE study (first 160 participants) and from approximately 1,200 subjects provided by 6 global collaborators. A de-identified subject ID, COVID-19 status, age in years and sex were almost always included in the sample metadata. HLA class I and class II types, where available, came from metadata supplied by the sample provider rather than from assay-based typing.

Whole blood was collected in K2EDTA tubes by collaborating institutions according to the institutions' own protocols. For TCRbeta analysis, collaborator samples were shipped as frozen whole blood, as isolated PBMCs, or as DNA extracted from either sample type. A word on this clone: It has no known antigen specificity. No qualities accompany the bases; no much larger clone lies one base away.

Study-level results and caveats: Clinical and demographic metadata were provided uncurated, with the amount varying by source and participant.

Compared with germline, V lacks 6 bases and J lacks 10 bases; bases without a gene match: 11. Including cysteine and phenylalanine, the CDR3 has 15 amino acids. Here the CDR3 DNA is all that survives: 45 bases in frame from base 1. Taken from the germline V gene (reference sequence), the CDR1 and CDR2 loops are LGHDT and YNNKEL. TCRbeta CDR3 regions were amplified from genomic DNA by means of the immunoSEQ Assay, a bias-controlled multiplex PCR. For the original study's pipeline: Nucleated cell counts per sample were estimated from amplification of reference gene primers within the assay. To quantify the absolute abundance of each unique TCRbeta CDR3 rearrangement, sequence reads were collapsed and filtered. For each sample, productive Simpson clonality was calculated as the square root of Simpson's diversity index across productive rearrangements. Here the immuneACCESS table is served through TCRdb, limited to in-frame sequences with V and J called. Missing clones are a known gap in these copies; in checked studies unresolved V genes cover under half, and the rest lacks a known reason. V and J calls and clone size are those listed in that table; D and trimming were worked out from the DNA. The sample table lists some 100,000 clones, almost 85% of them with a count of one. Less than 9% of the sample is taken by the ten largest.

This TCR came from a man aged 45-65 years with active or convalescent COVID-19. Recombination joined TRBV3-1 (or the pseudogene TRBV3-2) with TRBJ1-6, and 8 bases in between align with TRBD1. Sequenced input: peripheral blood. The DNA sequence reads TGTGCCAGCAGTCACCAAGGACAGGGACGGTCACCCCTCCACTTT. It translates as CASSHQGQGRSPLHF.